One and the same sample provided the 22 T cell receptor beta chains below, sequenced in a study of cytomegalovirus exposure and HLA in healthy donors. 13 Jbeta primers and 60 Vbeta primers were used for the PCR. Method: immunoSEQ multiplex PCR; TCRdb's copy keeps in-frame clones and lacks some. This table holds around 80,000 clones, around 76% found once. The sequenced material came from PBMCs. All receptors derive from a man aged 18 to 29 in good health and CMV-seropositive.

A few counts support this clone. The rearrangement links TRBV5-1 to TRBJ2-7, with 11 nucleotides matching TRBD2. V gave up 4 bases and J gave up 2 bases; unmatched junction bases: 8. The germline V gene has CDR1 SGHRS and CDR2 YFSETQ. The CDR3 contains 16 residues. DNA for the CDR3: TGCGCCAGCAGCGGCGGGACTAGCGGCCGTACCTACGAGCAGTACTTC. It specifies CASSGGTSGRTYEQYF.

The rearrangement links TRBV10-3 to TRBJ2-5; D is ambiguous. The CDR3 extends over 16 amino acids. Looked up from germline, CDR1 is ENHRY and CDR2 is SYGVKD. With 1 base removed from V and 2 bases from J, the gap between germline ends came to 14 bases. The CDR3 region is CAISEYLTGSQETQYF. Here the CDR3 DNA reads TGTGCCATCAGTGAGTACTTGACCGGGTCTCAAGAGACCCAGTACTTC.

The table lists this clone with a count of one. The chain carries TRBV2 and TRBJ2-1, with unresolved D. The CDR3 is 12 residues long. Germline lookup yields CDR1 SNHLY and CDR2 FYNNEI. The germline V and J ends were trimmed by 5 bases and 4 bases, with 6 bases remaining between them. In nucleotides, the CDR3 is TGTGCCAGCAGTTTCACTTACAATGAGCAGTTCTTC. It translates to CASSFTYNEQFF.

This clone was seen a few times. V and J are TRBV11-3 and TRBJ2-1; no clear D gene. Trimming removed 1 base from V and 8 bases from J, with 6 bases in between. CDR1 and CDR2 from the germline V gene are SGHNT and YENEEA. This CDR3 has 12 residues. The DNA of the CDR3 is TGTGCCAGCAGCTTAGGCGGAGATGAGCAGTTCTTC. Protein sequence: CASSLGGDEQFF.

The rearrangement links TRBV29-1 to TRBJ2-7, with a tentative D call TRBD2 (6 bases). The germline V and J ends were trimmed by 4 bases and 4 bases, with 20 bases remaining between them. CDR1 SQVTM and CDR2 ANQGSEA come from the germline V gene. This CDR3 region has 15 residues. CDR3 loop: CSVGLRGPRVYEQYF. The CDR3 DNA reads as TGCAGCGTTGGATTGCGGGGCCCGCGGGTATACGAGCAGTACTTC.

This clone was counted between two and nine times. The rearrangement uses TRBV25-1 and TRBJ2-1; 7 nucleotides agree with TRBD2. V lost 7 bases, J lost 0 bases, and 6 bases stayed unmatched. The CDR3 sequence is 15 residues long. Germline V gene data show CDR1 as MGHDK and CDR2 as SYGVNS. This CDR3 reads CASTGRTSSYNEQFF. The CDR3 DNA is TGTGCCAGCACAGGCAGGACTAGCTCCTACAATGAGCAGTTCTTC. Full variable domain (remainder filled in from reference TRBV25-1 and TRBJ2-1): EADIYQTPRYLVIGTGKKITLECSQTMGHDKMYWYQQDPGMELHLIHYSYGVNSTEKGDLSSESTVSRIRTEHFPLTLESARPSHTSQYLCASTGRTSSYNEQFFGPGTRLTVL.

The chain is built from TRBV5-1 and TRBJ2-7, with 8 bases identical to TRBD2. The ends lost 2 bases at V and 6 bases at J; junction bases unmatched: 7. This CDR3 contains 14 residues. Per germline, CDR1 SGHRS and CDR2 YFSETQ. The CDR3, as DNA: TGCGCCAGCAGCTTAGGGGGAGCGGGAGCCGAGCAGTACTTC. Amino acid sequence: CASSLGGAGAEQYF.

The genes are TRBV7-2 and TRBJ2-1; a weak D match, TRBD2 (5 bases). Germline assignment: CDR1 SGHTA and CDR2 FQGNSA. The V and J ends lost 4 bases and 6 bases respectively, with 13 bases between them. The CDR3 totals 14 residues. The CDR3 reads CASSSTGNPNEQFF. The CDR3, as DNA: TGTGCCAGCAGCTCTACCGGGAACCCCAATGAGCAGTTCTTC.

The genes are TRBV29-1 and TRBJ2-5; 7 nucleotides align to TRBD2. CDR3 length equals 13 residues. After removal of 4 bases from V and 4 bases from J, the junction contained 6 bases not matched to a gene. Germline values: CDR1 SQVTM, CDR2 ANQGSEA. CDR3 DNA: TGCAGCGTTGTAGGCGGGAGTGGAGAGACCCAGTACTTC. It codes for CSVVGGSGETQYF.

The rearrangement links TRBV5-1 to TRBJ2-7; D may be TRBD1 (6 bases). This CDR3 region has 14 residues. V lost 3 bases and J 4 bases, leaving 14 bases between the germline ends. The germline V gene has CDR1 SGHRS and CDR2 YFSETQ. The CDR3 loop reads CASSSGRGWYEQYF. The CDR3 DNA sequence: TGCGCCAGCAGCTCGGGCAGGGGTTGGTACGAGCAGTACTTC. The full variable domain, with the rest looked up from reference TRBV5-1 and TRBJ2-7, is KAGVTQTPRYLIKTRGQQVTLSCSPISGHRSVSWYQQTPGQGLQFLFEYFSETQRNKGNFPGRFSGRQFSNSRSEMNVSTLELGDSALYLCASSSGRGWYEQYFGPGTRLTVT.

This clone turned up a few times. V usage is TRBV6-1 and J usage is TRBJ1-1; 11 bases line up with TRBD1. CDR1 and CDR2 from the germline V gene are MNHNS and SASEGT. V shed 3 bases and J 4 bases; nucleotides not matched to a gene: 7. This CDR3 region has 16 residues. CDR3: CASSDQDRGLGTEAFF. CDR3 DNA sequence: TGTGCCAGCAGTGACCAGGACAGGGGGCTTGGCACTGAAGCTTTCTTT.

Details on this clone: The germline gene is not matched at one end of the junction; a read error may be the cause. The rearrangement uses TRBV7-7 and TRBJ2-1, with no clear D. The CDR3 extends over 16 amino acids. Germline V gene sequence: CDR1 SSHAT, CDR2 FNYEAQ (reference sequence). The CDR3 spells CASSLHGQSSYNEQFF. CDR3 nucleotides: TGTGCTAGCAGCTTACATGGGCAGAGCTCCTACAATGAGCAGTTCTTC.

The chain couples TRBV6-5 to TRBJ2-2; 12 positions match TRBD2. Germline CDR1 and CDR2: MNHEY and SVGAGI. This CDR3 contains 15 residues. V was clipped by 7 bases and J by 4 bases; unmatched bases: 4. The CDR3: CASTGLAGTTGELFF. As DNA, the CDR3 is TGTGCCAGCACCGGACTAGCGGGAACCACCGGGGAGCTGTTTTTT.

The chain combines TRBV27 with TRBJ2-7; 7 positions match TRBD1. The CDR3 spans 14 residues. Losses at the gene ends were 2 bases for V and 3 bases for J; bases not matched to a gene: 4. Germline CDR1 and CDR2: MNHEY and SMNVEV (reference sequence). CDR3 loop: CASSLGTDIYEQYF. CDR3 coding DNA: TGTGCCAGCAGTTTAGGGACAGATATCTACGAGCAGTACTTC.

The chain carries TRBV29-1 and TRBJ2-7; D is unresolved. The CDR3 spans 12 residues. CDR1 SQVTM and CDR2 ANQGSEA come from the germline V gene. Trimming stripped 4 bases from V and 0 bases from J, with 7 bases between. This chain's CDR3 is CSVVPGSYEQYF. CDR3 nucleotides: TGCAGCGTTGTTCCCGGCTCCTACGAGCAGTACTTC.

This clone showed up just a few times. The chain carries TRBV6-1 and TRBJ1-2; D uncertain. V lost 2 bases to trimming and J lost 12 bases, with 7 bases between them. Germline CDR1 MNHNS, CDR2 SASEGT. CDR3 length equals 10 residues. In nucleotides, the CDR3 is TGTGCCAGCAGTGAATACTTTGACACCTTC. This gives the protein CASSEYFDTF.

This clone is a singleton in its sample. The chain has TRBV9 and TRBJ2-5; 7 bases map to TRBD2. The CDR3 extends over 16 amino acids. The V gene end was trimmed by 4 bases and the J gene end by 5 bases; junction bases not matched to a gene: 14. Germline lookup yields CDR1 SGDLS and CDR2 YYNGEE. Here the CDR3 reads CASSFSGSRGRETQYF. CDR3 DNA sequence: TGTGCCAGCAGCTTTAGCGGGTCCCGCGGAAGGGAGACCCAGTACTTC. The full variable domain, with the rest looked up from reference TRBV9 and TRBJ2-5, is DSGVTQTPKHLITATGQRVTLRCSPRSGDLSVYWYQQSLDQGLQFLIQYYNGEERAKGNILERFSAQQFPDLHSELNLSSLELGDSALYFCASSFSGSRGRETQYFGPGTRLLVL.

This rearrangement joins TRBV9 to TRBJ2-3, with D uncertain. Germline CDR1 SGDLS, CDR2 YYNGEE. This CDR3 region has 14 residues. Trimming removed 0 bases from V and 2 bases from J, with 7 bases in between. The CDR3 sequence: CASSVGGFTDTQYF. Here the CDR3 DNA reads TGTGCCAGCAGCGTAGGCGGATTCACAGATACGCAGTATTTT. Full variable domain (outside the CDR3, taken from reference TRBV9 and TRBJ2-3): DSGVTQTPKHLITATGQRVTLRCSPRSGDLSVYWYQQSLDQGLQFLIQYYNGEERAKGNILERFSAQQFPDLHSELNLSSLELGDSALYFCASSVGGFTDTQYFGPGTRLTVL.

This chain connects TRBV15 to TRBJ2-7, with D tentatively TRBD2 (5 bases). Germline CDR1 is LNHNV and CDR2 is YYDKDF (reference sequence). Trimming pared 5 bases from V and 0 bases from J, leaving 8 bases between. The CDR3 is 13 amino acids. The CDR3 DNA reads TGTGCCACCAGCGAGGGAACCTCCTACGAGCAGTACTTC. Translation gives CATSEGTSYEQYF.

The chain couples TRBV2 to TRBJ2-3, with D maybe TRBD2 (5 bases). Trimming took 6 bases from V and 0 from J, leaving 19 bases between them. The CDR3 covers 17 residues. CDR1 and CDR2 from the germline V gene are SNHLY and FYNNEI. The CDR3 DNA reads as TGTGCCAGCAGCCTCGGGCGGGCCCGGAATAGCACAGATACGCAGTATTTT. Protein product: CASSLGRARNSTDTQYF. Looking up the rest from reference TRBV2 and TRBJ2-3 gives the full variable domain: EPEVTQTPSHQVTQMGQEVILRCVPISNHLYFYWYRQILGQKVEFLVSFYNNEISEKSEIFDDQFSVERPDGSNFTLKIRSTKLEDSAMYFCASSLGRARNSTDTQYFGPGTRLTVL.

The chain recombines TRBV13 with TRBJ2-1; 7 nucleotides agree with TRBD2. The CDR3 extends over 18 amino acids. V was clipped by 6 bases and J by 9 bases; unmatched bases: 23. Germline CDR1 and CDR2: PRHDT and FYEKMQ (reference sequence). CDR3 DNA: TGTGCCAGCAGGCGCCCCCGGGGTGAGGGACTATTTCACGGTGAGCAGTTCTTC. Amino acids: CASRRPRGEGLFHGEQFF.

The chain combines TRBV6-5 with TRBJ2-2; D is perhaps TRBD2 (5 bases). Germline V lookup: CDR1 MNHEY, CDR2 SVGAGI. V lost 4 bases and J 6 bases, leaving 12 bases between the germline ends. The CDR3 has 14 amino acids. The CDR3 protein is CASSWGESAGELFF. The CDR3 coding sequence is TGTGCCAGCAGTTGGGGAGAGTCGGCCGGGGAGCTGTTTTTT.